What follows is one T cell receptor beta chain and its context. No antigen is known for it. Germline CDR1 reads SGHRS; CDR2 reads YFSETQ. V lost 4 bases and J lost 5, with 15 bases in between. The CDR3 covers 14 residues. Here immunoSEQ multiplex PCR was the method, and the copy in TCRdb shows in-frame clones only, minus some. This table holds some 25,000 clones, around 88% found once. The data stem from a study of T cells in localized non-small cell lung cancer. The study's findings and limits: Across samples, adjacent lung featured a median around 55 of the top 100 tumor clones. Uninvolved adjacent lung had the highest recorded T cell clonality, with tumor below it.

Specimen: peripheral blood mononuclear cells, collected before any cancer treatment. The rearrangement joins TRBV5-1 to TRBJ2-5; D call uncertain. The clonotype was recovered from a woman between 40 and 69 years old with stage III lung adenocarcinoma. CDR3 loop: CASSPRTRRETQYF. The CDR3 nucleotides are TGCGCCAGCAGCCCGAGGACGAGGCGGGAGACCCAGTACTTC.